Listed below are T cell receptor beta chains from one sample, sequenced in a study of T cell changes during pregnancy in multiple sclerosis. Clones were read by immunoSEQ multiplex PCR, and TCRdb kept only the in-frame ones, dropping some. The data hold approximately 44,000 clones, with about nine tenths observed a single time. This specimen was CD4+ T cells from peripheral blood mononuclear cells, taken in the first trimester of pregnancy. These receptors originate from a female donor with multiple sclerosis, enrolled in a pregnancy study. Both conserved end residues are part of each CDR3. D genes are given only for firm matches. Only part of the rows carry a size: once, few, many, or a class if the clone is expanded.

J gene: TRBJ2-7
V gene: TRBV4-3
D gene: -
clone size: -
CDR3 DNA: TGCGCCAGCAGCCAAGAAATCTCCAGAGGGCCCGTCTACGAGCAGTACTTC
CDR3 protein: CASSQEISRGPVYEQYF

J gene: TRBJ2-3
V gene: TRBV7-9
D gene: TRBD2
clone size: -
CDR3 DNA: TGTGCCAGCAGCCCCGGGACTAGCGTTACAGATACGCAGTATTTT
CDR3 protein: CASSPGTSVTDTQYF

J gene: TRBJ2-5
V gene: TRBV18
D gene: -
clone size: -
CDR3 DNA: TGTGCCAGCTCACCATTATCCCAAGAGGCCCAGTACTTC
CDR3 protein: CASSPLSQEAQYF

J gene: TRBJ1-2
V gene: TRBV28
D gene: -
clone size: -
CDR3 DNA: TGTGCCAGCAGTCCAACGACAGGCAATGGCTACACCTTC
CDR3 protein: CASSPTTGNGYTF

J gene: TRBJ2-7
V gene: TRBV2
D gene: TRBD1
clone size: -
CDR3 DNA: TGTGCCAGCAGTGGACAGGGGTTGGAGCAGTACTTC
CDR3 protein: CASSGQGLEQYF

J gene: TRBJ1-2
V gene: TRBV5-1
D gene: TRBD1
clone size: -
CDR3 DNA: TGCGCCAGCAGCTTGGCGGGACAGAACTATGGCTACACCTTC
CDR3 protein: CASSLAGQNYGYTF

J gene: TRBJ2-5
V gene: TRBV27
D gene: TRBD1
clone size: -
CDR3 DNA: TGTGCCAGCAGCCCACAGGGGATGGGGGAGACCCAGTACTTC
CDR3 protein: CASSPQGMGETQYF

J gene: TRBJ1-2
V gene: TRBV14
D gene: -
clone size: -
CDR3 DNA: TGTGCCAGCAGCCAAGATTTAGCGGGACAAGGTTATGGCTACACCTTC
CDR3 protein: CASSQDLAGQGYGYTF

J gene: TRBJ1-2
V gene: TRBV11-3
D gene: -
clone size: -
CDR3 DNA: TGTGCCAGCAGCTTCGGTGCAAGGGGGAACTATGGCTACACCTTC
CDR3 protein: CASSFGARGNYGYTF

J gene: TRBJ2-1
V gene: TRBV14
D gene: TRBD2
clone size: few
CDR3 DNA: TGTGCCAGCAGCCAGAGACTAGCGGGAGACTACAATGAGCAGTTCTTC
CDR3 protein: CASSQRLAGDYNEQFF

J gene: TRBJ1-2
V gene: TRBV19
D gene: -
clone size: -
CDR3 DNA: TGTGCCAGTAGTATGGAGCAGCATTTAGGCTACACCTTC
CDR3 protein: CASSMEQHLGYTF

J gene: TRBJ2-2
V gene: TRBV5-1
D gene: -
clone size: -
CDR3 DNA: TGCGCCAGCAGCTTGGTGGCAGGGGTTGACGGGGAGCTGTTTTTT
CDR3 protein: CASSLVAGVDGELFF

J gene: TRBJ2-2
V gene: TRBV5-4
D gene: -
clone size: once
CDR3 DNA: TGTGCCAGCAGCTTGGACCCAGGGGGGACGAACACCGGGGAGCTGTTTTTT
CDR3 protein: CASSLDPGGTNTGELFF

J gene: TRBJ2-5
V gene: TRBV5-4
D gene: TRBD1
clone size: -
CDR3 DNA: TGTGCCAGCAGCTGGGGGACAGGGATTGAGACCCAGTACTTC
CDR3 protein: CASSWGTGIETQYF

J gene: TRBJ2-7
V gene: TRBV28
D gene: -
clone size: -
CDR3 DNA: TGTGCCAGCCGGGACACCTACCTACGTAGGTACTTC
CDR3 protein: CASRDTYLRRYF

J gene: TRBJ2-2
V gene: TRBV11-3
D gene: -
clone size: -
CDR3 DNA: TGTGCCAGCAGCGCCGCGGGACGGACCAACACCGGGGAGCTGTTTTTT
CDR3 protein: CASSAAGRTNTGELFF

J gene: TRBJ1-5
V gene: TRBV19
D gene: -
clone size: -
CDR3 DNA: TGTGCCAGTAGTATTCTTGGAGGGTATGGCCAGCCCCAGCATTTT
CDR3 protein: CASSILGGYGQPQHF

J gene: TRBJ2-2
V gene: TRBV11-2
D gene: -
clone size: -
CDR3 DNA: TGTGCCAGCAGCCTCAGAGGGGAGCTGTTTTTT
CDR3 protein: CASSLRGELFF

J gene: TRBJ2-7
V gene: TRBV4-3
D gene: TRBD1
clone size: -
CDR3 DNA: TGCGCCAGCAGCCAAGGGACAGGGTGGGAATACGAGCAGTACTTC
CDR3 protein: CASSQGTGWEYEQYF

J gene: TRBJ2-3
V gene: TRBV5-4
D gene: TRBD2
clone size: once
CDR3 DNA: TGTGCCAGCAGCTTAGGACTAGTCACAGATACGCAGTATTTT
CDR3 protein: CASSLGLVTDTQYF

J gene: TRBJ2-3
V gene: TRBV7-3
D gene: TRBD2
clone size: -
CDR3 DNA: TGTGCCAGCAGCTTAACAGCTAGCGGGGGAGGGAGCACAGATACGCAGTATTTT
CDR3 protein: CASSLTASGGGSTDTQYF

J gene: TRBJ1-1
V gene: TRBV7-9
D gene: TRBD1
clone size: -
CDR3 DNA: TGTGCCAGCAGCTTAGCGCAACTCCAGGGGGCAAATATGAACACTGAAGCTTTCTTT
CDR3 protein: CASSLAQLQGANMNTEAFF

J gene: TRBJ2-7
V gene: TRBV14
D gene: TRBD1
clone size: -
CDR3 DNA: TGTGCCAGCAGCCAAACTGAGGGGGCCTTTTACGAGCAGTACTTC
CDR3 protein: CASSQTEGAFYEQYF

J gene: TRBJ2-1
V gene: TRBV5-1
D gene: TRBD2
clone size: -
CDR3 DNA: TGCGCCAGCAGCAGGATAGTTAGCGGGAGTTTCGAAAGGGGCAATGAGCAGTTCTTC
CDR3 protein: CASSRIVSGSFERGNEQFF

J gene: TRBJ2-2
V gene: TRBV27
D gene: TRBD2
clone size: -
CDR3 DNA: TGTGCCAGCAGTCGGACTAGCGGGCGGGGGAGGGCCGGGGAGCTGTTTTTT
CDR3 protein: CASSRTSGRGRAGELFF

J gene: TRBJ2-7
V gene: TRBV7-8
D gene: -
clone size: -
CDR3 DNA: TGTGCCAGCGCTAACTCCTACGAGCAGTACTTC
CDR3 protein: CASANSYEQYF

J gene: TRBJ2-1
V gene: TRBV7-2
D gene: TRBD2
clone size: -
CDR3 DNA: TGTGCCAGCAGCTTACAAATACGGACTAGCGGGGGTAATGAGCAGTTCTTC
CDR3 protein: CASSLQIRTSGGNEQFF

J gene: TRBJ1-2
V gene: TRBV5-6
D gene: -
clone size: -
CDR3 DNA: TGTGCCAGCAGCTTGGCCGGACAGAACTATGGCTACACCTTC
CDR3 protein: CASSLAGQNYGYTF

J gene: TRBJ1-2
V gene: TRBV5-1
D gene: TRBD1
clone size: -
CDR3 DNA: TGCGCCAGCAGCTCCACCGGACAGGACCCCTATGGCTACACCTTC
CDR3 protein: CASSSTGQDPYGYTF

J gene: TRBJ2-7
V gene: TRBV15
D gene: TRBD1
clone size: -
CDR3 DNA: TGTGCCACCAGCAGACTCGATGGACAGGGATTCAACGAGCAGTACTTC
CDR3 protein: CATSRLDGQGFNEQYF

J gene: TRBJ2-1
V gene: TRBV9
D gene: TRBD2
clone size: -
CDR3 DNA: TGTGCCAGCAGCGTAGAGGTGTGGGGAGCGGGAGGGCTGAATGAGCAGTTCTTC
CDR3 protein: CASSVEVWGAGGLNEQFF

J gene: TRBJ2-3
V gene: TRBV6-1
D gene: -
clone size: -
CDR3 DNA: TGTGCCAGCAGTGAAGGGCGGGGGCCAGATACGCAGTATTTT
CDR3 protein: CASSEGRGPDTQYF

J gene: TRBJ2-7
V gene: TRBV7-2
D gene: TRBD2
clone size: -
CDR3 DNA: TGTGCCAGCAGCGGATCTAGCGGGAGGGCCTACGAGCAGTACTTC
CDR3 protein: CASSGSSGRAYEQYF

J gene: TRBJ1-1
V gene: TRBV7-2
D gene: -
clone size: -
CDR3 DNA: TGTGCCAGCAGCTTACAGGGTTATTCCACTGAAGCTTTCTTT
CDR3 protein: CASSLQGYSTEAFF

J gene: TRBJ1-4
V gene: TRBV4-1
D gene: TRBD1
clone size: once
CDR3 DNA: TGCGCCAGCAGCCTTACAGGGGGCCTCAATGAAAAACTGTTTTTT
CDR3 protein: CASSLTGGLNEKLFF

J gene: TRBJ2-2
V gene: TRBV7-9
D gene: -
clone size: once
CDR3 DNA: TGTGCCAGCAGCCCCTCCCGGAGAAGTACGAACACCGGGGAGCTGTTTTTT
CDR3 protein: CASSPSRRSTNTGELFF

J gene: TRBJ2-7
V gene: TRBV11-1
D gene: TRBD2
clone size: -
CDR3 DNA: TGTGCCAGCAGCCCCCGTGGACTAGCGGACTACGAGCAGTACTTC
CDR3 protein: CASSPRGLADYEQYF

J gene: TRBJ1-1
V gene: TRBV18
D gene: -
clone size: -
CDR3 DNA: TGTGCCAGCTCAGCCTATCCATTGGGGACTACTGAAGCTTTCTTT
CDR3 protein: CASSAYPLGTTEAFF

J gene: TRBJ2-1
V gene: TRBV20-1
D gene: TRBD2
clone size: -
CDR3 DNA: TGCAGTGACCAGCGGGGCAATGAGCAGTTCTTC
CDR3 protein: CSDQRGNEQFF

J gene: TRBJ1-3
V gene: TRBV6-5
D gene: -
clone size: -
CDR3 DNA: TGTGCCAGCACCCTTAGCTGGGGGGATCGAAACACCATATATTTT
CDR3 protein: CASTLSWGDRNTIYF

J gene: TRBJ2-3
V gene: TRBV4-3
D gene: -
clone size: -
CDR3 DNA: TGCGCCAGCAGCCAAGACGGGCAGGGTAGTCCAGATACGCAGTATTTT
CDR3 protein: CASSQDGQGSPDTQYF

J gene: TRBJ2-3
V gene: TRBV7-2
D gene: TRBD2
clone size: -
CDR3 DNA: TGTGCCAGCAGCCCGGGACTACAGACAGATACGCAGTATTTT
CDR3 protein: CASSPGLQTDTQYF

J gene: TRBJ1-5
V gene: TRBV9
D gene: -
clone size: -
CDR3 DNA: TGTGCCAGCAGCGTCGAGCCCCAGCATTTT
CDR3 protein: CASSVEPQHF

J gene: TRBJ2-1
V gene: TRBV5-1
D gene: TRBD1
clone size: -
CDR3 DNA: TGCGCCAGCAGCGCGGGACAGGGGACCTACAATGAGCAGTTCTTC
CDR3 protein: CASSAGQGTYNEQFF

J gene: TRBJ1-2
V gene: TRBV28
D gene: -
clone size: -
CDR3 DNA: TGTGCCAGCAGAGATTACCAGGGTAGCTATGGCTACACCTTC
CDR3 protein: CASRDYQGSYGYTF

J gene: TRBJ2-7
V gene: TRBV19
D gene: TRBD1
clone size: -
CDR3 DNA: TGTGCCAGTAGTCCCCCCCGGGACAGAACAGAGCAGTACTTC
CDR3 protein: CASSPPRDRTEQYF

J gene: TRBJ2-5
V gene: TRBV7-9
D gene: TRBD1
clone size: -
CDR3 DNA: TGTGCCAGCAGCCCAGGACAGGCCAGGGCCCAGTACTTC
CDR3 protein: CASSPGQARAQYF